This T cell receptor (beta chain) was documented in a study of cytomegalovirus exposure and HLA in healthy donors. Whole-study results and caveats: Accurate prediction of most subjects' HLA-A and HLA-B alleles from TCR beta sequences was reported.

The table lists this clone with a few counts. Its antigen is not identified. The primer mix had 60 Vbeta and 13 Jbeta primers. Here immunoSEQ multiplex PCR was the method, and the copy in TCRdb shows in-frame clones only, minus some. The data contain 150,000 to 200,000 clones, 81% of them singletons. The CDR3 is 17 residues long. Germline CDR1 MRHNA, CDR2 SNTAGT. The chain couples TRBV6-4 to TRBJ2-1; possibly TRBD2 for D (5 bases). The TCR sequence derives from a man in his forties or fifties in good health and CMV-seropositive. Sequencing used PBMCs. The CDR3: CAKPQEAPYVSYNEQFF. CDR3 bases: TGTGCTAAACCTCAGGAGGCCCCGTACGTTTCCTACAATGAGCAGTTCTTC.